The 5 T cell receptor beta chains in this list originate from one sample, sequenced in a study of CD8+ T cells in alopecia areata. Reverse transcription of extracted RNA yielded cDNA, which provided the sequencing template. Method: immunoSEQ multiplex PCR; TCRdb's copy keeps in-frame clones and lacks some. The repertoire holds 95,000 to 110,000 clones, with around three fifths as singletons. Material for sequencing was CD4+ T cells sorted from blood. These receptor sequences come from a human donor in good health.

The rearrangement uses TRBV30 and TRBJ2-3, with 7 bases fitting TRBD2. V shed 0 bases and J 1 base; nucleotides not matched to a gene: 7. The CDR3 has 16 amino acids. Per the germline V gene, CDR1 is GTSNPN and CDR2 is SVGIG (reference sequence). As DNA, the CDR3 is TGTGCCTGGAGTGTATATCGAGCGGGGCGCACAGATACGCAGTATTTT. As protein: CAWSVYRAGRTDTQYF.

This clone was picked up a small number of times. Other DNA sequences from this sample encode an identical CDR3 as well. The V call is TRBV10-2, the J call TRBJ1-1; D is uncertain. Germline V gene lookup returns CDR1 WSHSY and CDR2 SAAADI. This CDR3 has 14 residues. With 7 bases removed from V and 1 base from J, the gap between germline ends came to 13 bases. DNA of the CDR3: TGCGCCAGCACCCCCGGTGCAGCGAACACTGAAGCTTTCTTT. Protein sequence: CASTPGAANTEAFF.

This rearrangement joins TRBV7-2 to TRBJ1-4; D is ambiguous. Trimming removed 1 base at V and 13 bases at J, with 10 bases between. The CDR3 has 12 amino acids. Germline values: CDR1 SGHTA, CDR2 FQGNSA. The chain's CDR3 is CASSLDGSGLFF. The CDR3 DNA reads TGTGCCAGCAGCTTAGACGGCTCCGGACTGTTTTTT.

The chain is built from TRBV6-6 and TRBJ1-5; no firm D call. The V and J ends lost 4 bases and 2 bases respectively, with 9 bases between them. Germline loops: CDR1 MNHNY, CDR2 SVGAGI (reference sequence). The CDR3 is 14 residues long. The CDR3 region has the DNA TGTGCCAGCAGTTTGGTCCAGGGCAATCAGCCCCAGCATTTT. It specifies CASSLVQGNQPQHF.

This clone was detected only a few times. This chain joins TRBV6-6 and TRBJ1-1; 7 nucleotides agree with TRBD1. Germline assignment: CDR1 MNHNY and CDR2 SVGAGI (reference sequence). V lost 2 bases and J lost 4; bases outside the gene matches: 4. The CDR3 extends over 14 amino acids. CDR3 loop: CASSYGAGGTEAFF. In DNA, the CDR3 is TGTGCCAGCAGTTACGGGGCAGGGGGCACTGAAGCTTTCTTT.